The clone carrying this T cell receptor (beta chain) was counted only a few times. Its target is not known. TCR beta cDNA libraries included unique molecular identifiers. TCRdb reprocessed the PCR reads with MiXCR, giving one entry per CDR3 protein. The sample has more than 450,000 distinct CDR3 sequences; 44% are singletons. The data belong to a study of post-analysis software for immune sequencing data. Study-level results: Relative to controls, patients with multiple sclerosis showed significantly lower normalized Chao1 diversity. About five TRBV segments (TRBV5-6, TRBV5-1 and TRBV20-1 among them) occurred more frequently in patients than in controls.

The CDR3 is 14 amino acids. Germline V CDR1 and CDR2: SGHRS, YFSETQ. V dropped 0 bases and J dropped 5 bases, with 8 bases sitting between them. The clonotype originates from a girl under 18 with multiple sclerosis. Sequencing was performed on blood. V usage is TRBV5-1 and J usage is TRBJ1-4; D is unresolved. The CDR3 spells CASSLGSGNEKLFF. The CDR3 coding sequence is TGCGCCAGCAGCTTGGGGTCTGGGAATGAAAAACTGTTTTTT. Using reference TRBV5-1 and TRBJ1-4 for the parts outside the CDR3, the full variable domain is KAGVTQTPRYLIKTRGQQVTLSCSPISGHRSVSWYQQTPGQGLQFLFEYFSETQRNKGNFPGRFSGRQFSNSRSEMNVSTLELGDSALYLCASSLGSGNEKLFFGSGTQLSVL.